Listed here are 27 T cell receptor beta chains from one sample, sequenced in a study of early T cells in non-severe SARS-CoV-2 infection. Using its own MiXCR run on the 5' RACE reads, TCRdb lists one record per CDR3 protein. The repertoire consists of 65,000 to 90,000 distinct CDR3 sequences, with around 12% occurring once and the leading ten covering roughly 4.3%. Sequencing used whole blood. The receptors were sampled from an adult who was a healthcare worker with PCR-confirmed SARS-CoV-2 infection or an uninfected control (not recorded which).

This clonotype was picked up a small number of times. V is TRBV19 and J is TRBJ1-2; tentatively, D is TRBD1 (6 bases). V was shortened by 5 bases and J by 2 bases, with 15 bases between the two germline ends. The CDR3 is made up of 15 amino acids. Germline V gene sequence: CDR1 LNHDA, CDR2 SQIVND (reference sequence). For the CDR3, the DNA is TGTGCCAGTAGTCCGACGTGGACAGCAAACTATGGCTACACCTTC. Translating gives CASSPTWTANYGYTF.

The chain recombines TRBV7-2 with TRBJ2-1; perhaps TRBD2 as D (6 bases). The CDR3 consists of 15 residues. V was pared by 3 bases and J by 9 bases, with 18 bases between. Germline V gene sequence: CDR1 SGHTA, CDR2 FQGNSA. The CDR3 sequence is CASSFGGIPNLEQFF. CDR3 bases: TGTGCCAGCAGCTTCGGCGGGATTCCCAACCTTGAGCAGTTCTTC.

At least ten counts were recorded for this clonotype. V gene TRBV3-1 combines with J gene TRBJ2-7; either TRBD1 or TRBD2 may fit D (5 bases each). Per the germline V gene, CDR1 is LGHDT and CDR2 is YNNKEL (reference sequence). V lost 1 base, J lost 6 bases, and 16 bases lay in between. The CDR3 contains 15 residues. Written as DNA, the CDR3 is TGTGCCAGCAGCCAAGGAACCCGCAGGGACGGCGAGCAGTACTTC. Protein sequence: CASSQGTRRDGEQYF.

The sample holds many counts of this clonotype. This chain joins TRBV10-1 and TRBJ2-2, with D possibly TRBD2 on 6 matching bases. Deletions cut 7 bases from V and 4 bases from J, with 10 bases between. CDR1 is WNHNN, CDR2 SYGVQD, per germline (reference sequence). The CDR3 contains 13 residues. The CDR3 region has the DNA TGCGCCAGCAAGCGGGTAATCACCGGGGAGCTGTTTTTT. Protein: CASKRVITGELFF.

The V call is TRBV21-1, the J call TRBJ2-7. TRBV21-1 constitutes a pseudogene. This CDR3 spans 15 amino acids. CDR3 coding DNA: TGTGCCAGCAGCAAGAATCGGATGACCGCCTACGAGCAGTACTTC. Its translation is CASSKNRMTAYEQYF.

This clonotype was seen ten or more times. The DNA of the CDR3 is TGTGCCAGCTTGGGGAGTGTAGAGACCCAGTACTTC. As protein: CASLGSVETQYF. V gene TRBV6-1 combines with J gene TRBJ2-5; D may be TRBD2 (5 bases). Per germline, CDR1 MNHNS and CDR2 SASEGT. The CDR3 has 12 amino acids. The V end was cut by 8 bases, the J end by 4 bases, with 11 bases between.

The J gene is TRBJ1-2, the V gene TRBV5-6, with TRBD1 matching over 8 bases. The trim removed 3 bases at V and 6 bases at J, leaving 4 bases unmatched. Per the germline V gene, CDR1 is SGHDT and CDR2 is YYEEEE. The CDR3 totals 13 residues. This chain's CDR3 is CASSSGGADGYTF. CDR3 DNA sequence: TGTGCCAGCAGCTCAGGGGGCGCGGATGGCTACACCTTC.

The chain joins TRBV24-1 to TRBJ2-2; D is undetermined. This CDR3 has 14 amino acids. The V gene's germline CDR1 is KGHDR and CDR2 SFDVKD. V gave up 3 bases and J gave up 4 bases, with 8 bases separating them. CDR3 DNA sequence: TGTGCCACCAGTGATAACTGGGCCACCGGGGAGCTGTTTTTT. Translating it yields CATSDNWATGELFF.

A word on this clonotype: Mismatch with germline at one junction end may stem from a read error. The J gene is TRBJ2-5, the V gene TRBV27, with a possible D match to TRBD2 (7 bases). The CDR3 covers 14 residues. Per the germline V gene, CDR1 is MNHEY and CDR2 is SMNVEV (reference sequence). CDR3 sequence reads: CANSLSRGLETQYF. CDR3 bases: TGTGCCAACAGTTTATCGCGGGGGCTAGAGACCCAGTACTTC.

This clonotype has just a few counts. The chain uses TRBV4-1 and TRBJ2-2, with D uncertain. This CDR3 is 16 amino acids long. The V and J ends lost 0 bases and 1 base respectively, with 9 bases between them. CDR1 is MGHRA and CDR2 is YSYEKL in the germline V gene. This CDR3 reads CASSQEAARNTGELFF. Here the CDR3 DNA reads TGCGCCAGCAGCCAAGAGGCGGCGAGGAACACCGGGGAGCTGTTTTTT.

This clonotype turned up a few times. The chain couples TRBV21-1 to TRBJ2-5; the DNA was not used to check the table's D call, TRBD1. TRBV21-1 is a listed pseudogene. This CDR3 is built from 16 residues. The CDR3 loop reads CASTHRTGDNQETQYF. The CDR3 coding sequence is TGTGCCAGCACCCACCGGACAGGGGACAACCAAGAGACCCAGTACTTC.

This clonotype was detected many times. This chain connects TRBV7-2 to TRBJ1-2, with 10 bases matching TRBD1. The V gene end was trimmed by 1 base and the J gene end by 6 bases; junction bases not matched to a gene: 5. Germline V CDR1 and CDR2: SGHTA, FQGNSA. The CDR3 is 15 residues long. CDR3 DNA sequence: TGTGCCAGCAGCTTAGAACGGACAGGGGGAAATGGCTACACCTTC. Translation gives CASSLERTGGNGYTF.

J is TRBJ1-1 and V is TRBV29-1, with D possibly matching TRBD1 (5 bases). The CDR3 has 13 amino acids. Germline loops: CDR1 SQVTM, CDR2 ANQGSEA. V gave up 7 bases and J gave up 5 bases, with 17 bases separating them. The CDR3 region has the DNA TGCAGCGGTAAGGAACAGGAGGGGACTGAAGCTTTCTTT. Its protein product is CSGKEQEGTEAFF.

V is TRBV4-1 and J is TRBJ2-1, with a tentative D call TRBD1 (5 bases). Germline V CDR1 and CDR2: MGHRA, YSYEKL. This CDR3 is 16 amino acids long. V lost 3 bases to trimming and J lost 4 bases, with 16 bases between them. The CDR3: CASSQGPTPRYNEQFF. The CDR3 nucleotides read TGCGCCAGCAGCCAGGGGCCCACGCCGAGGTACAATGAGCAGTTCTTC.

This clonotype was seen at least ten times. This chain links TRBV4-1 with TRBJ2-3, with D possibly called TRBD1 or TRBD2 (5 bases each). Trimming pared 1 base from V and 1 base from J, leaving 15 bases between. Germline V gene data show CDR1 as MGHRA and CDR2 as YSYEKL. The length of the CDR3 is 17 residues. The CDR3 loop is CASSQGVYGTGTDTQYF. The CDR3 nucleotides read TGCGCCAGCAGCCAAGGGGTTTACGGGACCGGCACAGATACGCAGTATTTT.

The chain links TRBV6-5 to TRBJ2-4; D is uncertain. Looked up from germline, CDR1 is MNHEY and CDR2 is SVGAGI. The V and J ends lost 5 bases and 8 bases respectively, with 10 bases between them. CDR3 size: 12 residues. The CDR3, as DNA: TGTGCCAGCAGTCAGACTGGGGACATTCAGTACTTC. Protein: CASSQTGDIQYF.

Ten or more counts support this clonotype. DNA for the CDR3: TGTGCCAGCAGTTTAGGAGGGGTTTACGAGCAGTACTTC. This gives the protein CASSLGGVYEQYF. The rearrangement uses TRBV12-3 or TRBV12-4 and TRBJ2-7; D tentatively fits TRBD1 or TRBD2 (5 bases each). There are 13 residues in the CDR3. Trimming took off 1 base at V and 4 bases at J, with 8 bases between the two ends.

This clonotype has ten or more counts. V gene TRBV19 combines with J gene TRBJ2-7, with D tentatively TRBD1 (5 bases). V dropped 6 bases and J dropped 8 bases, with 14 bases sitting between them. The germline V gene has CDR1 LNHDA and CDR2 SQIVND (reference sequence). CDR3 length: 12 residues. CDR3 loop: CASRGDSQQQYF. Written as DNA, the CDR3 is TGTGCCAGTAGGGGTGACAGTCAACAGCAGTACTTC.

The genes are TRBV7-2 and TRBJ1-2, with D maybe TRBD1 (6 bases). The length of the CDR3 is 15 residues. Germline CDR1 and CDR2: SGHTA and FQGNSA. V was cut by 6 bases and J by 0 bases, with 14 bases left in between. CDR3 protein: CASSEQGYSNYGYTF. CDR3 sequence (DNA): TGTGCCAGCAGTGAACAGGGTTATTCTAACTATGGCTACACCTTC.

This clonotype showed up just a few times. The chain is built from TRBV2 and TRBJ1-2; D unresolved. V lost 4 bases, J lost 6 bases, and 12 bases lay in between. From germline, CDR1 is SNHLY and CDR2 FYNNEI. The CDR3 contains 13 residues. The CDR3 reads CASSGREDDGYTF. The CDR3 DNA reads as TGTGCCAGCAGTGGCCGAGAGGACGATGGCTACACCTTC.

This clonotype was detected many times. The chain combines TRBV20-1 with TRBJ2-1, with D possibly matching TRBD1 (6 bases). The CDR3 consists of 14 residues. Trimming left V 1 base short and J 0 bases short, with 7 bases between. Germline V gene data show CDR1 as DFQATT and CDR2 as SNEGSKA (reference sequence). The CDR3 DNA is TGCAGTGCTAGAGCAGGGGTCTCCTACAATGAGCAGTTCTTC. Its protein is CSARAGVSYNEQFF.

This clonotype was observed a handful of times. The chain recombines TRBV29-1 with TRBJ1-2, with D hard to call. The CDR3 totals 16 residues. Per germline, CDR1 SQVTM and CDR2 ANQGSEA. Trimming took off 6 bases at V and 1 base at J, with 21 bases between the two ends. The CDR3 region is CSVLADDGTYNYGYTF. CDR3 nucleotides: TGCAGCGTCTTGGCGGATGACGGAACCTATAACTATGGCTACACCTTC.

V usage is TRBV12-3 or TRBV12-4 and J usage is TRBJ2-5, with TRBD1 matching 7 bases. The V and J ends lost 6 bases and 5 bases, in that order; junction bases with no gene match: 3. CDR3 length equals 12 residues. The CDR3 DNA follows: TGTGCCAGCAGCCGCAGGGGGGAGACCCAGTACTTC. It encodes CASSRRGETQYF.

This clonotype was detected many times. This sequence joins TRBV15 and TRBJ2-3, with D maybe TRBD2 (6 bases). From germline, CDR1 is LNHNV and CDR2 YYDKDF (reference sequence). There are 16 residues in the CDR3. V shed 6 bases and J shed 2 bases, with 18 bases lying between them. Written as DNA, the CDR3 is TGTGCCACCAGGGATCAAAAGAGGGACTTCACAGATACGCAGTATTTT. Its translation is CATRDQKRDFTDTQYF.

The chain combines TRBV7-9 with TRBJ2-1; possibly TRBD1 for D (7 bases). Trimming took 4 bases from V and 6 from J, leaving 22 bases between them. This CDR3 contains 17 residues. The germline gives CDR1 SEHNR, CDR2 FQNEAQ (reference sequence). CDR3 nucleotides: TGTGCCAGCAGCTACCTCGTAGCAGGGGGGCGAAGCAATGAGCAGTTCTTC. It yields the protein CASSYLVAGGRSNEQFF.

The CDR3 nucleotides read TGTGCCAGCAGTGAACAGGTTCAAGAGACCCAGTACTTC. Amino acids: CASSEQVQETQYF. This chain joins TRBV28 and TRBJ2-5, with a tentative D call TRBD1 (5 bases). The CDR3 is 13 residues long. Per the germline V gene, CDR1 is MDHEN and CDR2 is SYDVKM. V shed 5 bases and J shed 2 bases, with 9 bases lying between them.

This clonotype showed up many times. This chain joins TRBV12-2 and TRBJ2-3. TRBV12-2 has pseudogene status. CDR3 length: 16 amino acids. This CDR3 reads CASRPKRLATFDTQYF. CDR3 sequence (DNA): TGTGCAAGTCGCCCAAAACGACTGGCTACTTTCGATACGCAGTATTTT.